This TCR beta chain derives from a study of T cells in Graves' hyperthyroidism and ophthalmopathy. Trimming removed 7 bases at V and 0 bases at J, with 7 bases between. The germline V gene encodes CDR1 SGDLS and CDR2 YYNGEE. The CDR3 spans 13 residues. The investigators amplified TCR beta CDR3 regions from RNA transcripts. An initial round of RT-PCR targeting the TCR CDR3 relied on the HTBI primer set. TCRdb called the multiplex PCR reads again in MiXCR, with one record for every CDR3 protein. The top ten hold under 30% of the sample, which has roughly 100,000 distinct CDR3 sequences, about 45% seen once. This clonotype appeared many times.

V usage is TRBV9 and J usage is TRBJ2-2; no definite D call. Sequences were obtained from blood. The source is a man aged 35 to 55 with Graves' hyperthyroidism. The CDR3 region has the DNA TGTGCCAGCGCACCGCCGAACACCGGGGAGCTGTTTTTT. It encodes CASAPPNTGELFF.